Listed below are T cell receptor beta chains from one sample, sequenced in a study of cytomegalovirus exposure and HLA in healthy donors. Some clones are missing from TCRdb's copy, which holds only in-frame ones; the method was immunoSEQ multiplex PCR. This table holds 200,000 or so clones, around 84% found once. The sample comprised PBMCs. Source of these receptors: a man between 18 and 35 years old in good health and CMV-seropositive. CDR3s include the opening cysteine and the closing phenylalanine or tryptophan. The D gene is left open where the match is weak. A row's size may be missing; if present it is once, few, many or a size class.

CATLRDEQYF	TGTGCCACCTTGAGGGACGAGCAGTACTTC	TRBJ2-7	TRBV2	NA	NA
CASSIRDREHEQYF	TGTGCCAGCAGCATCCGGGACAGAGAACACGAGCAGTACTTC	TRBJ2-7	TRBV11-2	NA	TRBD1
CASRVDRPYEQYF	TGTGCCAGCAGAGTCGACAGACCCTACGAGCAGTACTTC	TRBJ2-7	TRBV6-5	NA	NA
CASSQNSGRDSYEQYF	TGTGCCAGCAGCCAAAATAGCGGGAGGGACTCCTACGAGCAGTACTTC	TRBJ2-7	TRBV4-2	NA	TRBD2
CASSPGQKVYEQYF	TGTGCCAGCAGCCCGGGACAGAAAGTCTACGAGCAGTACTTC	TRBJ2-7	TRBV4-2	NA	TRBD1
CASSAGDRPNQPQHF	TGTGCCAGCAGTGCTGGGGACAGGCCTAATCAGCCCCAGCATTTT	TRBJ1-5	TRBV27	once	TRBD1
CASSKTGGSYEQYF	TGTGCCAGTAGTAAGACAGGGGGCTCCTACGAGCAGTACTTC	TRBJ2-7	TRBV19	NA	TRBD1
CASSFGHNTEAFF	TGTGCCAGCAGCTTCGGACATAACACTGAAGCTTTCTTT	TRBJ1-1	TRBV5-4	NA	NA
CASSYGGSSNQPQHF	TGTGCCAGCAGTTACGGGGGGTCGAGCAATCAGCCCCAGCATTTT	TRBJ1-5	TRBV6-5	NA	NA
CASSQEGTEANVLTF	TGTGCCAGCAGCCAAGAGGGGACTGAGGCCAACGTCCTGACTTTC	TRBJ2-6	TRBV4-2	NA	NA
CSVEWTFDSEVGTQYF	TGCAGCGTTGAATGGACATTCGACAGCGAAGTGGGGACCCAGTACTTC	TRBJ2-5	TRBV29-1	NA	NA
CASSSPIQGETQYF	TGTGCCAGCAGTTCCCCGATTCAGGGAGAGACCCAGTACTTC	TRBJ2-5	TRBV28	NA	NA
CASSENRGPEKLFF	TGTGCCAGCAGTGAAAACAGGGGGCCTGAAAAACTGTTTTTT	TRBJ1-4	TRBV6-1	NA	TRBD1
CASSERGSAGWSYGYTF	TGCGCCAGCAGCGAAAGGGGGTCGGCAGGGTGGAGCTATGGCTACACCTTC	TRBJ1-2	TRBV23-1	NA	NA
CASSLALTSGSRYEQYF	TGTGCCAGCAGCTTAGCCTTGACTAGCGGGAGTCGTTACGAGCAGTACTTC	TRBJ2-7	TRBV7-8	NA	TRBD2
CASSWDRVFLF	TGTGCCAGCAGTTGGGACAGGGTTTTCCTCTTC	TRBJ1-2	TRBV6-1	NA	TRBD1
CASSVPTGAHEQYF	TGTGCCAGCAGTGTACCGACAGGGGCCCACGAGCAGTACTTC	TRBJ2-7	TRBV6-4	NA	TRBD1
CATSRLTSGLAGELFF	TGTGCCACCAGCAGACTCACTAGCGGGCTTGCCGGGGAGCTGTTTTTT	TRBJ2-2	TRBV15	NA	TRBD2
CASSPWTGSIGELFF	TGTGCCAGCAGCCCTTGGACAGGCTCGATCGGGGAGCTGTTTTTT	TRBJ2-2	TRBV7-7	few	TRBD1
CASDRLNEQFF	TGTGCCAGCGATCGACTCAATGAGCAGTTCTTC	TRBJ2-1	TRBV2	NA	NA
CASSFRGPQDYGYTF	TGTGCCAGCAGCTTTAGGGGGCCCCAGGACTATGGCTACACCTTC	TRBJ1-2	TRBV5-4	once	TRBD1
CASSPPYLADTDTQYF	TGTGCCAGCAGCCCCCCTTACCTAGCGGACACAGATACGCAGTATTTT	TRBJ2-3	TRBV5-6	NA	TRBD2
CASSSGERNTEAFF	TGTGCCAGCAGCTCTGGGGAGAGGAACACTGAAGCTTTCTTT	TRBJ1-1	TRBV7-9	NA	NA
CASRRAGTEAFF	TGTGCCAGTAGGAGGGCGGGCACTGAAGCTTTCTTT	TRBJ1-1	TRBV19	NA	NA
CASSQDKGDRYTGELFF	TGCGCCAGCAGCCAAGACAAGGGTGACAGATACACCGGGGAGCTGTTTTTT	TRBJ2-2	TRBV4-1	once	NA
CASSKGGSVSYNEQFF	TGTGCCAGCAGTAAGGGAGGCTCCGTCTCCTACAATGAGCAGTTCTTC	TRBJ2-1	TRBV28	NA	NA
CASKIQGGSYGYTF	TGTGCCAGCAAAATACAGGGGGGAAGCTATGGCTACACCTTC	TRBJ1-2	TRBV28	NA	TRBD1
CASSPRGAGGPTETQYF	TGTGCCAGCAGCCCCAGGGGAGCGGGAGGGCCAACAGAGACCCAGTACTTC	TRBJ2-5	TRBV7-8	NA	TRBD2
CASSPDSTEAFF	TGTGCCAGTAGCCCTGACAGCACTGAAGCTTTCTTT	TRBJ1-1	TRBV19	few	NA
CASSSRGGASYEQYF	TGTGCCAGCAGCTCTAGGGGGGGCGCGTCCTACGAGCAGTACTTC	TRBJ2-7	TRBV5-6	NA	NA
CASGVGSTEAFF	TGTGCCAGCGGGGTTGGGAGCACTGAAGCTTTCTTT	TRBJ1-1	TRBV2	NA	NA
CASSPSSSGRAADTQYF	TGTGCCAGCAGCCCCTCCTCAAGCGGGAGGGCCGCAGATACGCAGTATTTT	TRBJ2-3	TRBV7-8	NA	TRBD2
CASSQDGEPYNEQFF	TGTGCCAGCAGCCAAGATGGGGAGCCCTACAATGAGCAGTTCTTC	TRBJ2-1	TRBV4-2	NA	NA
CASRWTAANYGYTF	TGTGCCAGCAGGTGGACAGCCGCTAACTATGGCTACACCTTC	TRBJ1-2	TRBV27	NA	NA
CASSGGAAGGVTEAQYF	TGTGCCAGCAGTGGTGGGGCAGCGGGGGGGGTCACTGAGGCGCAGTATTTT	TRBJ2-3	TRBV2	NA	TRBD2
CASSIGGTALFANTGELFF	TGTGCCAGTAGTATAGGGGGGACTGCCCTATTCGCGAACACCGGGGAGCTGTTTTTT	TRBJ2-2	TRBV19	NA	NA
CASSVQGGDTGELFF	TGTGCCAGCAGTGTTCAAGGGGGGGACACCGGGGAGCTGTTTTTT	TRBJ2-2	TRBV2	NA	NA
CSGTAAVRNTQYF	TGCAGCGGCACTGCGGCGGTCAGAAATACGCAGTATTTT	TRBJ2-3	TRBV29-1	NA	NA
CASSPYGMLAGGPNEQFF	TGTGCCAGCAGCCCCTATGGGATGCTAGCGGGAGGGCCCAATGAGCAGTTCTTC	TRBJ2-1	TRBV7-3	NA	TRBD2
CASTNRGTTGTEAFF	TGTGCCAGCACCAACCGAGGGACAACCGGGACTGAAGCTTTCTTT	TRBJ1-1	TRBV11-2	once	NA
CAISERRWALWF	TGTGCCATCAGTGAGCGCCGGTGGGCATTATGGTTC	TRBJ2-7	TRBV10-3	NA	NA
CASSFRGRGEKLFF	TGTGCCAGCAGTTTCAGGGGGCGCGGTGAAAAACTGTTTTTT	TRBJ1-4	TRBV27	NA	TRBD1
CASSEGLGLGYNEQFF	TGTGCCAGCAGTGAAGGGTTGGGACTAGGGTACAATGAGCAGTTCTTC	TRBJ2-1	TRBV6-1	NA	TRBD2
CASSHAGPAYEQYF	TGCGCCAGCAGCCACGCGGGACCGGCCTACGAGCAGTACTTC	TRBJ2-7	TRBV4-1	NA	NA
CASTRGATGELFF	TGTGCCAGTACCCGAGGAGCTACCGGGGAGCTGTTTTTT	TRBJ2-2	TRBV19	few	NA
CASSLGSHYGYTF	TGCGCCAGCAGCTTGGGGAGTCACTATGGCTACACCTTC	TRBJ1-2	TRBV5-1	NA	NA
CASSSNSWPYEQYF	TGTGCCAGCAGTTCTAATAGCTGGCCCTACGAGCAGTACTTC	TRBJ2-7	TRBV6-4	NA	NA
CASSQGLEAFF	TGTGCCAGCAGCCAAGGACTGGAAGCTTTCTTT	TRBJ1-1	TRBV6-5	NA	NA
CASRGGLAGITDTQYF	TGTGCCAGCAGGGGGGGACTAGCGGGAATCACAGATACGCAGTATTTT	TRBJ2-3	TRBV9	NA	TRBD2
CASRNRATEAFF	TGTGCCAGCAGGAACAGGGCCACTGAAGCTTTCTTT	TRBJ1-1	TRBV7-2	NA	NA
CASSIVYRGQPQHF	TGTGCCAGTAGTATAGTTTACAGGGGTCAGCCCCAGCATTTT	TRBJ1-5	TRBV19	NA	TRBD1
CASSLTDGEKLFF	TGTGCCAGCAGCTTAACCGACGGGGAAAAACTGTTTTTT	TRBJ1-4	TRBV7-9	NA	NA
CASSLAPGLGLMGEQFF	TGTGCCAGCAGCTTAGCTCCGGGACTAGGCCTTATGGGTGAGCAGTTCTTC	TRBJ2-1	TRBV7-2	NA	TRBD2
CASSLGGQGSEQYF	TGTGCCAGCAGCTTAGGGGGACAGGGATCGGAGCAGTACTTC	TRBJ2-7	TRBV11-1	once	TRBD1